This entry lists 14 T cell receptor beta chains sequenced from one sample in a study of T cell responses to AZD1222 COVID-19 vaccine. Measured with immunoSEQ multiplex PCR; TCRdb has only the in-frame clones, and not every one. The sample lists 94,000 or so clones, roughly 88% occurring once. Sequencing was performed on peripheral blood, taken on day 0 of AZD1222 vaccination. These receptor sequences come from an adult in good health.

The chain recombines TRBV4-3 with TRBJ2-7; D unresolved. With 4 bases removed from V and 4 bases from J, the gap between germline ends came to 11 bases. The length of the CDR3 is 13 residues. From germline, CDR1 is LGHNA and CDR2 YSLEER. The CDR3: CASSLWVGYEQYF. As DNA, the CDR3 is TGCGCCAGCAGCCTGTGGGTCGGGTACGAGCAGTACTTC.

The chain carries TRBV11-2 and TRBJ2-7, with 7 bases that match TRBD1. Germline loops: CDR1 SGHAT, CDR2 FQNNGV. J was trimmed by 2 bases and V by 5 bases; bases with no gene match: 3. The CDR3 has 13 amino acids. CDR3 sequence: CASSHDRAYEQYF. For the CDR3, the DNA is TGTGCCAGCAGCCACGACAGGGCCTACGAGCAGTACTTC.

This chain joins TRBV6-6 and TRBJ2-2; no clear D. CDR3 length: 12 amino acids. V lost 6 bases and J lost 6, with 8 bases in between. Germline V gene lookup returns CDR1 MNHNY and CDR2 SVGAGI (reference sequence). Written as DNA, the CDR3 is TGTGCCAGCAGACCTCCTCCCGGGGAGCTGTTTTTT. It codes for CASRPPPGELFF.

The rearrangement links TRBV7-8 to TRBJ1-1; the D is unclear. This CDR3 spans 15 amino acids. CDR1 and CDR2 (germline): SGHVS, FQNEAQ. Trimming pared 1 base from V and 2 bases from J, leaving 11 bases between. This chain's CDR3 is CASSLGSHGNTEAFF. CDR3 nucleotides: TGTGCCAGCAGCTTAGGGTCCCACGGTAACACTGAAGCTTTCTTT.

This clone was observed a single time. CDR3 in amino acids: CASTKAGPADTQYF. CDR3 nucleotides: TGCGCCAGCACAAAGGCCGGGCCGGCAGATACGCAGTATTTT. The J gene is TRBJ2-3, the V gene TRBV5-1; D is ambiguous. Trimming shortened V by 6 bases and J by 4 bases, and 15 bases separated the two germline ends. This CDR3 is built from 14 residues. Germline-derived CDR1 and CDR2 are SGHRS and YFSETQ. Using reference TRBV5-1 and TRBJ2-3 for the parts outside the CDR3, the full variable domain is KAGVTQTPRYLIKTRGQQVTLSCSPISGHRSVSWYQQTPGQGLQFLFEYFSETQRNKGNFPGRFSGRQFSNSRSEMNVSTLELGDSALYLCASTKAGPADTQYFGPGTRLTVL.

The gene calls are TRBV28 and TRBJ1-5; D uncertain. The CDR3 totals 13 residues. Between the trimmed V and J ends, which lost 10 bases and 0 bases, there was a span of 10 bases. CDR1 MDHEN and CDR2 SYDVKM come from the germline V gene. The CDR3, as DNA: TGTGCCACCCAGGAATATAGCAATCAGCCCCAGCATTTT. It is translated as CATQEYSNQPQHF.

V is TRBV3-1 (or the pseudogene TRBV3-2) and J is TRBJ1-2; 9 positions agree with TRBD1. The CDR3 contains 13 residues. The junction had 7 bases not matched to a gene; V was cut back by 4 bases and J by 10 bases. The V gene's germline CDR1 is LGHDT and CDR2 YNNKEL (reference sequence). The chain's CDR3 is CASSRGTGRDYTF. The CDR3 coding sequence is TGTGCCAGCAGCCGCGGGACAGGGAGGGACTACACCTTC.

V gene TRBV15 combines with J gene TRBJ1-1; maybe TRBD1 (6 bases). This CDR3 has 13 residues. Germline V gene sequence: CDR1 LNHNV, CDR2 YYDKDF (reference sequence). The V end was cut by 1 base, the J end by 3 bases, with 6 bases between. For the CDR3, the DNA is TGTGCCACCAGCAGAGCAGGGGACACTGAAGCTTTCTTT. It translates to CATSRAGDTEAFF. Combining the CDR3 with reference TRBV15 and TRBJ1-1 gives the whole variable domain DAMVIQNPRYQVTQFGKPVTLSCSQTLNHNVMYWYQQKSSQAPKLLFHYYDKDFNNEADTPDNFQSRRPNTSFCFLDIRSPGLGDTAMYLCATSRAGDTEAFFGQGTRLTVV.

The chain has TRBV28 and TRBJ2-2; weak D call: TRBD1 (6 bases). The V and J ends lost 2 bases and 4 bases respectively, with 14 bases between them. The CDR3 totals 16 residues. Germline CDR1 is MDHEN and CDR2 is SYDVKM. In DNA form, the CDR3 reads TGTGCCAGCAGTTTAGCCGGCAGGGGAAGCACCGGGGAGCTGTTTTTT. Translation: CASSLAGRGSTGELFF.

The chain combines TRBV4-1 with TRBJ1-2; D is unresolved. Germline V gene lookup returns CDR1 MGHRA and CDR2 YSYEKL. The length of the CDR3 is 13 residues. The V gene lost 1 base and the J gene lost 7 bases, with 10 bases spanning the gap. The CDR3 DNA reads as TGCGCCAGCAGCCAAGTCACTCGTTTTGGCTACACCTTC. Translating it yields CASSQVTRFGYTF.

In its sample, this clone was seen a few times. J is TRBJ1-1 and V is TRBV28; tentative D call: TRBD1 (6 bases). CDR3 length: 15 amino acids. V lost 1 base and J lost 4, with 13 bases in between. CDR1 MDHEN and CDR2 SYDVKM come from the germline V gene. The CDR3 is CASSLSAGAGTEAFF. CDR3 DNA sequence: TGTGCCAGCAGTTTATCGGCAGGGGCAGGCACTGAAGCTTTCTTT.

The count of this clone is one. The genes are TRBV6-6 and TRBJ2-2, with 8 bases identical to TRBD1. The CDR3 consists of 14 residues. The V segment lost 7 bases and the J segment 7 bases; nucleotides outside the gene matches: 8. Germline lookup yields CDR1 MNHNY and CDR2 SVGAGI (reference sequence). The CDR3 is CASISDRVGGELFF. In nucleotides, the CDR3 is TGTGCCAGCATTTCGGACAGGGTTGGCGGGGAGCTGTTTTTT.

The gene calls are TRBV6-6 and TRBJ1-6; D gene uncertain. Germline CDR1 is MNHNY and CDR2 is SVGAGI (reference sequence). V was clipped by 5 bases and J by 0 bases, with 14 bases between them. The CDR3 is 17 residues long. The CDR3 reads CASSPRGEISYNSPLHF. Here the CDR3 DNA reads TGTGCCAGCAGTCCCCGCGGGGAGATCTCCTATAATTCACCCCTCCACTTT.

The CDR3 DNA reads TGTGCCAGCAGCGCCCAGGGGGCCTACGAGCAGTACTTC. Translated: CASSAQGAYEQYF. The J gene is TRBJ2-7, the V gene TRBV5-4; 7 bases match TRBD1. The CDR3 runs 13 residues. Per the germline V gene, CDR1 is SGHNT and CDR2 is YYREEE (reference sequence). Trimming at V came to 4 bases and at J to 2 bases, leaving 3 bases not matched to a gene.